This T cell receptor beta chain comes out of a study of blood T cell repertoires in COVID-19. About the study: Symptom resolution, clearance, or two negative PCRs marked the recovered donors of Cohort 3. Acute-phase and convalescent COVID-19 samples originated in the United States, Italy and Spain. Sample material is recorded as cDNA or gDNA derived from T cells, B-cell-depleted T cells, or PBMCs.

Per the study methods: Quantification of nucleated cells was approximated via reference gene primer amplification. Clones were sequenced by immunoSEQ multiplex PCR, and TCRdb holds only the in-frame ones, with some missing. V and J calls and clone size follow that table, whereas D and trimming were derived from the DNA. Of 200,000 to 250,000 clones listed, roughly nine tenths are singletons. The germline V gene has CDR1 LGHDT and CDR2 YNNKEL (reference sequence). V was cut by 10 bases and J by 0 bases, with 7 bases left in between. The CDR3 totals 12 residues. The chain joins TRBV3-1 (or the pseudogene TRBV3-2) to TRBJ1-5, with D unresolved. The clonotype was recovered from a woman aged 45-60 years in a cohort exposed to, infected with or recovered from COVID-19 (not recorded which). Sequencing used PBMCs or T cells enriched from blood (not recorded which). CDR3 sequence reads: CATGYSNQPQHF. CDR3 DNA sequence: TGTGCCACGGGTTATAGCAATCAGCCCCAGCATTTT.